The present entry profiles one TCR beta chain with its context. The target antigen is unknown. Produced via immunoSEQ multiplex PCR; TCRdb's table is partial and in-frame only. The sample has some 10,000 clones, roughly 82% seen once. The sample comes from a study of T cell repertoires in ileal Crohn's disease. Germline V gene data show CDR1 as LNHDA and CDR2 as SQIVND (reference sequence). V lost 5 bases to trimming and J lost 7 bases; unmatched junction nucleotides: 6. The CDR3 length is 15 residues. Study-wide results and caveats: Sorted CD8 T cells held more high-frequency clones than CD4. Clonality above 26.8% at surgery always came with endoscopic recurrence.

This TCR derives from an adult with Crohn's disease. The gene calls are TRBV19 and TRBJ1-6, with 9 bases that match TRBD1. Sequences were obtained from ileal tissue. The CDR3 DNA follows: TGTGCCAGTAGTGAATGGGGACAGGGAAATTCACCCCTCCACTTT. As protein: CASSEWGQGNSPLHF.